This TCR beta chain was found in a study of blood T cell repertoires in COVID-19. In the study overall: Both acute and convalescent COVID-19 samples were obtained from the United States, Italy and Spain.

This study enrolled people aged roughly 18 to 89 from roughly 22 US geographic areas. Sequenced by immunoSEQ multiplex PCR; TCRdb stores in-frame clones only, minus some. The sample has about 230,000 clones, roughly 88% seen once. Sequencing was carried out using PBMCs or T cells enriched from blood (not recorded which). The TCR comes from a woman in her 40s with acute COVID-19.

CDR3 amino acids: CSASWELAESGESQYF. The CDR3, as DNA: TGCAGTGCTAGTTGGGAACTAGCGGAGTCGGGGGAGTCCCAGTACTTC. J is TRBJ2-5 and V is TRBV20-1; TRBD2 matches 8 bases. CDR3 length: 16 amino acids. The germline CDR1 and CDR2 sequences are DFQATT and SNEGSKA (reference sequence). With 3 bases clipped from V and 9 bases from J, the junction kept 18 bases outside the gene matches.